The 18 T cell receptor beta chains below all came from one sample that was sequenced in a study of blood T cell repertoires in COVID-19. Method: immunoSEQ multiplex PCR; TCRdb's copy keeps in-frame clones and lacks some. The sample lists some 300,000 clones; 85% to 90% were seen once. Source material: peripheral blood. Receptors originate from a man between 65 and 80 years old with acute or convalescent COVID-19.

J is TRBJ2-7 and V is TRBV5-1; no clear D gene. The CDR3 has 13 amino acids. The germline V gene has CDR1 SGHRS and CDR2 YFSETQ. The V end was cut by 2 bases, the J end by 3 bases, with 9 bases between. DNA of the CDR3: TGCGCCAGCAGCTTAGAGGCCCTCTACGAGCAGTACTTC. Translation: CASSLEALYEQYF. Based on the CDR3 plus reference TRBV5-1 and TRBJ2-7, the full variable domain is KAGVTQTPRYLIKTRGQQVTLSCSPISGHRSVSWYQQTPGQGLQFLFEYFSETQRNKGNFPGRFSGRQFSNSRSEMNVSTLELGDSALYLCASSLEALYEQYFGPGTRLTVT.

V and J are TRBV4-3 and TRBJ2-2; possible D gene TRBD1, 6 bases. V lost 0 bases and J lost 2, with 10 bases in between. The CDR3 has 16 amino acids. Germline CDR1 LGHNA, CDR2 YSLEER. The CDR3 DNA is TGCGCCAGCAGCCAAGATACAGGGTCTAACACCGGGGAGCTGTTTTTT. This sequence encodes CASSQDTGSNTGELFF.

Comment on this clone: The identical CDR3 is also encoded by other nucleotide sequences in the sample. The CDR3 reads CATSDLRGSGDTQYF. CDR3 sequence (DNA): TGTGCCACCAGTGATTTGAGGGGGAGCGGAGATACGCAGTATTTT. The chain joins TRBV24-1 to TRBJ2-3, with a tentative D call TRBD1 (6 bases). V lost 0 bases and J lost 5, with 11 bases in between. Germline V CDR1 and CDR2: KGHDR, SFDVKD. This CDR3 contains 15 residues.

The CDR3 region has the DNA TGCGCCAGCAGCTTGGCCACTAGCACAGATACGCAGTATTTT. Its translation: CASSLATSTDTQYF. The V and J genes are TRBV5-1 and TRBJ2-3; D is undetermined. Trimming removed 0 bases from V and 0 bases from J, with 5 bases in between. Germline values: CDR1 SGHRS, CDR2 YFSETQ. The CDR3 totals 14 residues.

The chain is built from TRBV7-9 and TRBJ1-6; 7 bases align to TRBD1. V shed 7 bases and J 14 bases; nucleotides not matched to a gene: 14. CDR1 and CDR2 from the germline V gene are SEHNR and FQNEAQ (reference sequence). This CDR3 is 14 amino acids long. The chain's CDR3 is CASTNLQGDLALHF. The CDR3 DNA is TGTGCCAGCACCAATCTCCAGGGGGACTTGGCCCTCCACTTT.

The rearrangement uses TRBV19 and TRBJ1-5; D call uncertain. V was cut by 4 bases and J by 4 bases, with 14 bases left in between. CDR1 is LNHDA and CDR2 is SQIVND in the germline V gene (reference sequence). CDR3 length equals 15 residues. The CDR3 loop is CASSTASAANQPQHF. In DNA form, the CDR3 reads TGTGCCAGTAGTACAGCCTCAGCGGCAAATCAGCCCCAGCATTTT.

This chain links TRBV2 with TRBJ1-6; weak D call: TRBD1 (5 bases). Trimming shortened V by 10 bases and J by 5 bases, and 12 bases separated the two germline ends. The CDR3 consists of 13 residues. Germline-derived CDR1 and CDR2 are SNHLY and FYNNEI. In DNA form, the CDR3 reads TGTGCCACCCGACAGAGCAATAATTCACCCCTCCACTTT. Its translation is CATRQSNNSPLHF.

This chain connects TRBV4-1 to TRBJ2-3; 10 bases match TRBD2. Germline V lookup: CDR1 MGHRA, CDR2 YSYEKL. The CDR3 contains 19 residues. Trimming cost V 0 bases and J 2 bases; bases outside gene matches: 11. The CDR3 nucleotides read TGCGCCAGCAGCCAAGAGACTAGCGGGCATACAACCTACACAGATACGCAGTATTTT. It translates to CASSQETSGHTTYTDTQYF.

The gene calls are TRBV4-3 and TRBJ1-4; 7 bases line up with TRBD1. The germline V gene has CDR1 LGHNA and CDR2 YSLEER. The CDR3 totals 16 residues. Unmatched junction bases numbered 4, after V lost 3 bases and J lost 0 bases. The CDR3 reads CASSHGTAATNEKLFF. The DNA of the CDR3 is TGCGCCAGCAGCCACGGGACAGCAGCAACTAATGAAAAACTGTTTTTT.

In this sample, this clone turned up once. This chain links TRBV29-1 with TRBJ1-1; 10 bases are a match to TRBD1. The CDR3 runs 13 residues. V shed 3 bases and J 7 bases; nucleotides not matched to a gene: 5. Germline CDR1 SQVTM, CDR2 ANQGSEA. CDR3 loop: CSVERTGGIEAFF. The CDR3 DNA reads TGCAGCGTTGAGAGGACAGGGGGGATTGAAGCTTTCTTT.

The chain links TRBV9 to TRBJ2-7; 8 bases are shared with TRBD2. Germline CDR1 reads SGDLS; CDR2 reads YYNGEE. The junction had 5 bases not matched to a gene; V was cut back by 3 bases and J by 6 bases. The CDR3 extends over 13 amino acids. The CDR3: CASSAGLVLEQYF. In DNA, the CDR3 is TGTGCCAGCAGCGCGGGACTAGTTCTCGAGCAGTACTTC.

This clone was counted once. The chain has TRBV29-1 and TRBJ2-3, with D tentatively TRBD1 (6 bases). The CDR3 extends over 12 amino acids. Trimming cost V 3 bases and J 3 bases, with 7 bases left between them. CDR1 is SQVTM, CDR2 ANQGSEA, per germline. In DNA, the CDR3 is TGCAGCGTTGATCAGGGGACAGATACGCAGTATTTT. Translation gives CSVDQGTDTQYF.

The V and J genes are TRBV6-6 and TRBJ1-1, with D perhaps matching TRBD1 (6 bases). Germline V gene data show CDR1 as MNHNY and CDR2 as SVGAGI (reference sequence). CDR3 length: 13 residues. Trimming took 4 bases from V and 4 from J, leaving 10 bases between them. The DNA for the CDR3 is TGTGCCAGCAGTTCAGGGGAGGGCACTGAAGCTTTCTTT. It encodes CASSSGEGTEAFF.

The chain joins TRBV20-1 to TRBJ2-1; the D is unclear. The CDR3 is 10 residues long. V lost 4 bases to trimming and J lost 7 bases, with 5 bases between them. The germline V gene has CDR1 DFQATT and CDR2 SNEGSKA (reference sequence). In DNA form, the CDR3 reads TGCAGTGCTATCGGGAATGAGCAGTTCTTC. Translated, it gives CSAIGNEQFF.

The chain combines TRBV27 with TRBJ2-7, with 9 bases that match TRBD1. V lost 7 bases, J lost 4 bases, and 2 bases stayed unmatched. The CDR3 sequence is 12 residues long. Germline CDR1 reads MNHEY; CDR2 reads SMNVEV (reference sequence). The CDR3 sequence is CASMGQGYEQYF. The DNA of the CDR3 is TGTGCCAGCATGGGACAGGGTTACGAGCAGTACTTC.

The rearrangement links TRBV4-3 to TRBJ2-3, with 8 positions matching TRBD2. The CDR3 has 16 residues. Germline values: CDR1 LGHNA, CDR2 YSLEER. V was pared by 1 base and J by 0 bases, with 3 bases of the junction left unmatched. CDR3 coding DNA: TGCGCCAGCAGCCAAGCCGCTAGCGGGAGCACAGATACGCAGTATTTT. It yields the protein CASSQAASGSTDTQYF.

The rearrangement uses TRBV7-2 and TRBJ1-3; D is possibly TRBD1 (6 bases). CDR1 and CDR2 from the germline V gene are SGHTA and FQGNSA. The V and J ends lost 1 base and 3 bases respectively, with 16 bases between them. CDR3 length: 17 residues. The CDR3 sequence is CASSLGGGQTGGNTIYF. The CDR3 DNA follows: TGTGCCAGCAGCTTAGGCGGGGGACAAACGGGTGGAAACACCATATATTTT.

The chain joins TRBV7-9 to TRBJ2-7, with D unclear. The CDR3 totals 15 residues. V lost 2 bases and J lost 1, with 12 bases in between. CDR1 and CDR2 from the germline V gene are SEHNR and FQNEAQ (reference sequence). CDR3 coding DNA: TGTGCCAGCAGCTTATGGGCCAATCCATCCTACGAGCAGTACTTC. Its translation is CASSLWANPSYEQYF.